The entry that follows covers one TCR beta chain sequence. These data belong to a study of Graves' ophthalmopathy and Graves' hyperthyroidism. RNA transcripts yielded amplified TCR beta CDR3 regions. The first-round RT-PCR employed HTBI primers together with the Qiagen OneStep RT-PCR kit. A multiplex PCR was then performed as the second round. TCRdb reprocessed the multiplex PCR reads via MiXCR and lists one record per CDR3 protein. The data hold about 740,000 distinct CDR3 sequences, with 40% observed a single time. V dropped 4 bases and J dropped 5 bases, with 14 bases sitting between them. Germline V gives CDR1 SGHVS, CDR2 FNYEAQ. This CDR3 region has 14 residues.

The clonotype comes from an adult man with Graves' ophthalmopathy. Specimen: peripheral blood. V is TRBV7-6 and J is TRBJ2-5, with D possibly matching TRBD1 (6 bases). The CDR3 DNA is TGTGCCAGCAGCTCTCTTACAGGGTGGGAGACCCAGTACTTC. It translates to CASSSLTGWETQYF.